The present T cell receptor (beta chain) was sequenced within a study of blood T cell repertoires in COVID-19. Study-wide background: Samples came from the United States, Italy and Spain, spanning acute and convalescent COVID-19. Nucleic acid was either cDNA or gDNA, and it came from T cells, B-cell-depleted T cells, or PBMCs.

Methods used by the authors: Researchers report that nucleated cell counts were estimated from reference gene primer amplification. Some clones are missing from TCRdb's copy, which holds only in-frame ones; the method was immunoSEQ multiplex PCR. That table is the source of V, J and clone size, and D and trimming were worked out from the DNA. The sample lists some 260,000 clones; approximately 91% were seen once. The CDR3 length is 16 residues. Germline CDR1 is SEHNR and CDR2 is FQNEAQ (reference sequence). Trimming removed 5 bases from V and 5 bases from J, with 20 bases in between. Sample: peripheral blood. The chain couples TRBV7-9 to TRBJ2-3; possible D gene TRBD1, 6 bases. The clonotype originates from a woman younger than 45 with acute or convalescent COVID-19. This CDR3 is CASSPTGSMRVDTQYF. The CDR3 DNA reads as TGTGCCAGCAGCCCTACAGGGAGTATGAGGGTAGATACGCAGTATTTT.